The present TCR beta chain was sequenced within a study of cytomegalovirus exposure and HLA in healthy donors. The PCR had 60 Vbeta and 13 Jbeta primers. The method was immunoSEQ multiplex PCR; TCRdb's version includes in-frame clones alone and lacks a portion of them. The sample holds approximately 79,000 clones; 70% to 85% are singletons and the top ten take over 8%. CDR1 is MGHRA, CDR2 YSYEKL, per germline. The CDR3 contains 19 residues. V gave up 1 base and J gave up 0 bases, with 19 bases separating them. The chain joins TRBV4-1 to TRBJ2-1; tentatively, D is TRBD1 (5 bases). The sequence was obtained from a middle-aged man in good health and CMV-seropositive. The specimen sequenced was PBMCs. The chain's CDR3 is CASSQGMLRAFSSYNEQFF. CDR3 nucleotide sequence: TGCGCCAGCAGCCAAGGAATGCTCAGGGCCTTTAGCTCCTACAATGAGCAGTTCTTC.